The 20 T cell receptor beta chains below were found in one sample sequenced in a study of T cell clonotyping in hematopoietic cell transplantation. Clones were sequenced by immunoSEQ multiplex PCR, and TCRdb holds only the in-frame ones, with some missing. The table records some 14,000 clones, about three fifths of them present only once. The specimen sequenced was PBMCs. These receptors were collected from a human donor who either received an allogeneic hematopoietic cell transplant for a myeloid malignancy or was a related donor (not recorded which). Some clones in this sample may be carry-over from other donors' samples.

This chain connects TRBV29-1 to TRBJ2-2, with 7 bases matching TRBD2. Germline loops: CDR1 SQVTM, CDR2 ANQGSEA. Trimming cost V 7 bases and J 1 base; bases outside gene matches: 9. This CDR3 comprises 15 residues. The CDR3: CSAGPGGGNTGELFF. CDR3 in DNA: TGCAGCGCTGGGCCTGGCGGGGGGAACACCGGGGAGCTGTTTTTT.

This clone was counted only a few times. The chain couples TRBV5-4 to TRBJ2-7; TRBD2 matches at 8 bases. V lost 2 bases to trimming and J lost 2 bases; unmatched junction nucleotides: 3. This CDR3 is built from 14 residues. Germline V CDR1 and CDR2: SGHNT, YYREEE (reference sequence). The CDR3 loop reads CASSLFGRAYEQYF. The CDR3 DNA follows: TGTGCCAGCAGCTTATTCGGGAGGGCCTACGAGCAGTACTTC.

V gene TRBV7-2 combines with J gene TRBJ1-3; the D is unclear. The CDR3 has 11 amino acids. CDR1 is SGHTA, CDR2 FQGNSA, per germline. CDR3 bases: TGTGGTCCTCGCTCTGGAAACACCATATATTTT. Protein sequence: CGPRSGNTIYF. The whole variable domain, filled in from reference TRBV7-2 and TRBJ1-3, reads GAGVSQSPSNKVTEKGKDVELRCDPISGHTALYWYRQSLGQGLEFLIYFQGNSAPDKSGLPSDRFSAERTGGSVSTLTIQRTQQEDSAVYLCGPRSGNTIYFGEGSWLTVV.

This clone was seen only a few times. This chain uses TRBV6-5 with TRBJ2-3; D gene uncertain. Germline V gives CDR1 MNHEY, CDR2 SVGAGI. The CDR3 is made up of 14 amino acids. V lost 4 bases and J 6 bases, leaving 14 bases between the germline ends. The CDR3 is CASSSALTLDTQYF. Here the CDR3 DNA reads TGTGCCAGCAGTTCGGCGCTCACTTTGGATACGCAGTATTTT.

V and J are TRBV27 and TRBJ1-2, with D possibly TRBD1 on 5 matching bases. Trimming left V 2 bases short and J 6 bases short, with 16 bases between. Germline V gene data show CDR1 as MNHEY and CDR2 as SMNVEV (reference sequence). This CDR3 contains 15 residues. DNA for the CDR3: TGTGCCAGCAGTTTAGCGGTCCCCGGGGCTGATGGCTACACCTTC. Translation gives CASSLAVPGADGYTF.

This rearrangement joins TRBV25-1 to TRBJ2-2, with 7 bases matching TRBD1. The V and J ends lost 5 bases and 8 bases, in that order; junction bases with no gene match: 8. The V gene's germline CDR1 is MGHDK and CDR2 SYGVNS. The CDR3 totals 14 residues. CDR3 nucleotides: TGTGCCAGCAGTAGGGCAGGGGGTACAGGGGAGCTGTTTTTT. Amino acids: CASSRAGGTGELFF.

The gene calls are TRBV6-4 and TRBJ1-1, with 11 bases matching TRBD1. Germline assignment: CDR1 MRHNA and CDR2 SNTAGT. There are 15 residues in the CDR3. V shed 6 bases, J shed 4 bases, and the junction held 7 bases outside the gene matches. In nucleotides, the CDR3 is TGTGCCAGCAGCCCGGGACAGGGGGAAGGCACTGAAGCTTTCTTT. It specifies CASSPGQGEGTEAFF.

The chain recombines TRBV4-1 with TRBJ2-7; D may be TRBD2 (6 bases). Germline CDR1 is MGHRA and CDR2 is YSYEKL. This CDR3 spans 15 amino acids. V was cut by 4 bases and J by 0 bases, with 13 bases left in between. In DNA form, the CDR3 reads TGCGCCAGCAGCCCGGGACGGGGACTCTCCTACGAGCAGTACTTC. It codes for CASSPGRGLSYEQYF.

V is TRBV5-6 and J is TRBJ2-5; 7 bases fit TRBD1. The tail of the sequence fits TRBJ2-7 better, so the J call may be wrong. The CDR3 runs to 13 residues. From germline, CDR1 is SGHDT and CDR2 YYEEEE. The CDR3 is CASSIGTVGEQYF. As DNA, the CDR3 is TGTGCCAGCAGCATTGGGACAGTCGGCGAGCAGTACTTC.

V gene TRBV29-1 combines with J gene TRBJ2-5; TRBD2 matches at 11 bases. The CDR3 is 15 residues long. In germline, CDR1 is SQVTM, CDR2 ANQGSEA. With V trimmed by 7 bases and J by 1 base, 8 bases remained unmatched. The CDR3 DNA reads TGCAGCGCCGATCGGACTAGCGGGTCCCAAGAGACCCAGTACTTC. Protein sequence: CSADRTSGSQETQYF.

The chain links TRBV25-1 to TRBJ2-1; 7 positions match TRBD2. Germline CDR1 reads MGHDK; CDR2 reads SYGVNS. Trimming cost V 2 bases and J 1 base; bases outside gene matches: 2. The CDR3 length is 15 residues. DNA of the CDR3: TGTGCCAGCAGTGAAACCGGGGGGTCCTACAATGAGCAGTTCTTC. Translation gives CASSETGGSYNEQFF. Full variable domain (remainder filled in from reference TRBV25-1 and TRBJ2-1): EADIYQTPRYLVIGTGKKITLECSQTMGHDKMYWYQQDPGMELHLIHYSYGVNSTEKGDLSSESTVSRIRTEHFPLTLESARPSHTSQYLCASSETGGSYNEQFFGPGTRLTVL.

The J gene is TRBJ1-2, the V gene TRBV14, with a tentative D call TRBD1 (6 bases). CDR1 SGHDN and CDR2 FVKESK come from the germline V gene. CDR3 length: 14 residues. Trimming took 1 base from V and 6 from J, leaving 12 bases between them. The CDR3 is CASSQVAGADGYTF. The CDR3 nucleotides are TGTGCCAGCAGCCAAGTTGCAGGGGCGGATGGCTACACCTTC.

In DNA, the CDR3 is TGTGCCAGCAGTGAAGCGCTGCGAATGAACACTGAAGCTTTCTTT. Protein sequence: CASSEALRMNTEAFF. This chain links TRBV2 with TRBJ1-1, with D unclear. V lost 0 bases and J 0 bases, leaving 8 bases between the germline ends. From germline, CDR1 is SNHLY and CDR2 FYNNEI. This CDR3 region has 15 residues.

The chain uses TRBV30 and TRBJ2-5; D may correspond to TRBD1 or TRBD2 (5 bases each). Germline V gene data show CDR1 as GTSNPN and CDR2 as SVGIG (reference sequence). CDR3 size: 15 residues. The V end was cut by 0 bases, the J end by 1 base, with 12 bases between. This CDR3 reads CAWSVRLGTQETQYF. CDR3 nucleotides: TGTGCCTGGAGTGTAAGGTTAGGGACCCAAGAGACCCAGTACTTC.

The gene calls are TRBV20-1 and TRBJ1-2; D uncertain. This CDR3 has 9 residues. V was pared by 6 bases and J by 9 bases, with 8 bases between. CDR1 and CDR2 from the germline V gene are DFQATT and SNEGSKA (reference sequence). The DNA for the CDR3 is TGCAGTGCCCCCCCTAGCTACACCTTC. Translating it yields CSAPPSYTF.

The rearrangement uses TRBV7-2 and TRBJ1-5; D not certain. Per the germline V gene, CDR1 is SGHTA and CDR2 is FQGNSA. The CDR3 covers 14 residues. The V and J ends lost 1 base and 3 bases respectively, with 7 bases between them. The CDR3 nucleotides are TGTGCCAGCAGCTTAGTCGGGAACAATCAGCCCCAGCATTTT. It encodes CASSLVGNNQPQHF.

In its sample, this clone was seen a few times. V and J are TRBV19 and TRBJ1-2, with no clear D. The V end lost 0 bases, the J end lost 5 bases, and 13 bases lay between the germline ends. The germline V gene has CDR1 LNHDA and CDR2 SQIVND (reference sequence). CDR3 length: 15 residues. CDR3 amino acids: CASSIDLWAEYGYTF. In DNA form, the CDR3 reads TGTGCCAGTAGTATAGATCTGTGGGCCGAGTATGGCTACACCTTC.

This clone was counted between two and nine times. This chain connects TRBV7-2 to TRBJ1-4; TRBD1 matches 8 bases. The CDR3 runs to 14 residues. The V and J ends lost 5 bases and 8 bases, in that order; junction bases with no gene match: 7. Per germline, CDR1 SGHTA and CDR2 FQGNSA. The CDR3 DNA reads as TGTGCCAGCAGCGAGGACAGGGCCAGGGAAAAACTGTTTTTT. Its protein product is CASSEDRAREKLFF.

CDR3 nucleotides: TGTGCCAGCAGTGAGCCCGGCGGCTACGAGCAGTACTTC. The encoded protein is CASSEPGGYEQYF. The chain links TRBV25-1 to TRBJ2-7; D is unresolved. The V and J ends lost 3 bases and 3 bases respectively, with 9 bases between them. The CDR3 covers 13 residues. The V gene's germline CDR1 is MGHDK and CDR2 SYGVNS.

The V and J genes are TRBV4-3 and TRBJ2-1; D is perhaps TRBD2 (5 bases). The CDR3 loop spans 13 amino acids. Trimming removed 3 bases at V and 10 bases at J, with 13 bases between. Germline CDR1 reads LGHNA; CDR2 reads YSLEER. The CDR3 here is CASSQIEGREQFF. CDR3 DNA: TGCGCCAGCAGCCAGATAGAGGGCAGGGAGCAGTTCTTC.